This TCR beta chain was identified during a study of OX40 agonist ivuxolimab in advanced cancers. Across the study: Administration of intravenous ivuxolimab to patients occurred every 2 weeks at 0.01 to 10 mg/kg. Whole-study results and caveats: Patients with a partial response at 0.1-3.0 mg/kg had among the lowest clonal expansion.

Germline V CDR1 and CDR2: SGHTA, FQGTGA. The CDR3 covers 15 residues. V was clipped by 2 bases and J by 4 bases, with 12 bases between them. With respect to this clone: Its antigen is currently unknown.

The assay was immunoSEQ multiplex PCR, and TCRdb's table has in-frame clones only and misses some. The sample lists 80,000 to 95,000 clones, about nine tenths occurring once. The chain joins TRBV7-3 to TRBJ2-1; D call uncertain. The sequence was obtained from an adult with an advanced solid tumor such as melanoma, head and neck, liver or kidney cancer. The sequenced sample was CD4+ or CD8+ T cells sorted from blood, obtained in a trial of the OX40 agonist ivuxolimab. In DNA form, the CDR3 reads TGTGCCAGCAGCTTAGGACCCCTCCTATACAATGAGCAGTTCTTC. Protein sequence: CASSLGPLLYNEQFF. The entire variable domain, with the rest obtained from reference TRBV7-3 and TRBJ2-1, is as follows: GAGVSQTPSNKVTEKGKYVELRCDPISGHTALYWYRQSLGQGPEFLIYFQGTGAADDSGLPNDRFFAVRPEGSVSTLKIQRTERGDSAVYLCASSLGPLLYNEQFFGPGTRLTVL.